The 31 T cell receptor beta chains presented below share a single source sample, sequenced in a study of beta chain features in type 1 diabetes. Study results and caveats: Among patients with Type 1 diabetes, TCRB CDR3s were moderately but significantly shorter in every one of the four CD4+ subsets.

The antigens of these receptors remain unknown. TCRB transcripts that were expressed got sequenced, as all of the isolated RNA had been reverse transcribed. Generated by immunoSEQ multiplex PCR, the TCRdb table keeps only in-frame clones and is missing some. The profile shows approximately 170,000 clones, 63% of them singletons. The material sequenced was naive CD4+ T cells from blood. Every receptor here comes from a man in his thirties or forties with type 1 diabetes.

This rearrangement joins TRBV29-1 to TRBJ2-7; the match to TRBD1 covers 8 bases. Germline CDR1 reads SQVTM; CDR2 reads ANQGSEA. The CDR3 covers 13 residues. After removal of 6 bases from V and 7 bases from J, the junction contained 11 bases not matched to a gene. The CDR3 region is CSVPRQGALEQYF. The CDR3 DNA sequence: TGCAGCGTCCCTCGCCAGGGGGCGCTTGAGCAGTACTTC.

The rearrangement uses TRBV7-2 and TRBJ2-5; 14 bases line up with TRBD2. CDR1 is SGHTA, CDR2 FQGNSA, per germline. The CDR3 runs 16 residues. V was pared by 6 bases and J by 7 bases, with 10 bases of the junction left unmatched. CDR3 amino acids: CASRSRLAGGPRTQYF. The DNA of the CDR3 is TGTGCCAGCAGATCACGACTAGCGGGGGGGCCACGGACCCAGTACTTC.

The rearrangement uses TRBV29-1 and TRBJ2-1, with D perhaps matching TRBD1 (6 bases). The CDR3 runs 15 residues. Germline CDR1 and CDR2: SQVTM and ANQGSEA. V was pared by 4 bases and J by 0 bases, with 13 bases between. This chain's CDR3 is CSVANDRNSYNEQFF. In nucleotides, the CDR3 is TGCAGCGTTGCTAATGACAGGAACTCCTACAATGAGCAGTTCTTC.

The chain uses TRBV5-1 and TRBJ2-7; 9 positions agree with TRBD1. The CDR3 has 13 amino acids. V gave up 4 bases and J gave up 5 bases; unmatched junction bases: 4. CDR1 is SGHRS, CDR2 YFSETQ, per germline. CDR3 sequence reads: CASSPRTGDEQYF. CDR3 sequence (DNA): TGCGCCAGCAGCCCCAGGACAGGGGACGAGCAGTACTTC.

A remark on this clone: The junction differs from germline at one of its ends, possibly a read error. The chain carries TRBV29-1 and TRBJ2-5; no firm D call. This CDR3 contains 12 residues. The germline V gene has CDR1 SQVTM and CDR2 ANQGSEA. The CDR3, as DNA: TGCAGCGGTCAGGCTAACCATGAGACCCAGTACTTC. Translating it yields CSGQANHETQYF.

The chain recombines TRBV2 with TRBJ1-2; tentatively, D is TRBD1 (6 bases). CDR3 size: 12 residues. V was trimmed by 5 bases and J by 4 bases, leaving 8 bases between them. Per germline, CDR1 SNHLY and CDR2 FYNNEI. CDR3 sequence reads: CASSIQGYGYTF. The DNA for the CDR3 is TGTGCCAGCAGTATACAGGGCTATGGCTACACCTTC.

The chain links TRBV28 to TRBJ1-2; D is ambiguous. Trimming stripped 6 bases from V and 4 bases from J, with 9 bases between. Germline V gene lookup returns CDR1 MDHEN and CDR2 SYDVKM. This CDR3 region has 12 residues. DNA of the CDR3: TGTGCCAGCAGCAACATTGGCTATGGCTACACCTTC. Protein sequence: CASSNIGYGYTF.

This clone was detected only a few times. CDR3 in DNA: TGCAGCGTCGCAGGACTAGCGGGGGAATATGAGCAGTACTTC. This gives the protein CSVAGLAGEYEQYF. J is TRBJ2-7 and V is TRBV29-1, with 13 bases fitting TRBD2. Germline CDR1 reads SQVTM; CDR2 reads ANQGSEA. V shed 6 bases and J 7 bases; nucleotides not matched to a gene: 9. The CDR3 totals 14 residues.

CDR3 coding DNA: TGTGCCAGCGGAGTAGAGACCCAGTACTTC. Encoded protein: CASGVETQYF. V usage is TRBV25-1 and J usage is TRBJ2-5; D gene unclear. The CDR3 is 10 amino acids. Germline CDR1 MGHDK, CDR2 SYGVNS. V gave up 8 bases and J gave up 4 bases, with 5 bases separating them.

The CDR3 region has the DNA TGTGCCAGCTCACCAGGGGACACAAGCTCCTACGAGCAGTACTTC. This encodes CASSPGDTSSYEQYF. The chain links TRBV18 to TRBJ2-7; D may be TRBD1 (6 bases). CDR3 length: 15 residues. The V end lost 2 bases, the J end lost 0 bases, and 11 bases lay between the germline ends. Germline-derived CDR1 and CDR2 are KGHSH and LQKENI.

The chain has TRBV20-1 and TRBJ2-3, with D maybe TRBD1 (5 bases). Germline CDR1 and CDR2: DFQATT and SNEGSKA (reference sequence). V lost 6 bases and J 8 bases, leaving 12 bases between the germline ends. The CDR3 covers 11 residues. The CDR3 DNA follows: TGCAGTGCCGCAGGGTTCGGTACGCAGTATTTT. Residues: CSAAGFGTQYF.

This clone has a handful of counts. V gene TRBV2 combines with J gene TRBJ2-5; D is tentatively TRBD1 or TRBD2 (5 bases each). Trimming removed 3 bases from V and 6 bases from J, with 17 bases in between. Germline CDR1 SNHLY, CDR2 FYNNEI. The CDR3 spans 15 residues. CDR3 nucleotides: TGTGCCAGCAGTGACCAGGACAACGGGATAAAGACCCAGTACTTC. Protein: CASSDQDNGIKTQYF.

Written as DNA, the CDR3 is TGTGCCTGTCAGCGGGGGACCGGGGAGCTGTTTTTT. Translating it yields CACQRGTGELFF. The chain links TRBV30 to TRBJ2-2; 8 bases agree with TRBD2. CDR3 length: 12 amino acids. Germline V gene data show CDR1 as GTSNPN and CDR2 as SVGIG (reference sequence). V was pared by 6 bases and J by 5 bases, with 2 bases of the junction left unmatched.

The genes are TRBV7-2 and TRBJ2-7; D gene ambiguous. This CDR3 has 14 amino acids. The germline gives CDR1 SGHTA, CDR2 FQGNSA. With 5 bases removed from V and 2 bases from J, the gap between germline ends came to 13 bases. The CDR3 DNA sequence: TGTGCCAGCAGCCGACCCGGCCGGACCTACGAGCAGTACTTC. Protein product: CASSRPGRTYEQYF.

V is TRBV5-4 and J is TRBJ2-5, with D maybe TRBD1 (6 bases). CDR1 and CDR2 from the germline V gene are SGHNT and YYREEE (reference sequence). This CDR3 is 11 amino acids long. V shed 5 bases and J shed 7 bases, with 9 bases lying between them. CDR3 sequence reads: CASREGGTQYF. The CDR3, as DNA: TGTGCCAGCAGGGAAGGGGGGACCCAGTACTTC.

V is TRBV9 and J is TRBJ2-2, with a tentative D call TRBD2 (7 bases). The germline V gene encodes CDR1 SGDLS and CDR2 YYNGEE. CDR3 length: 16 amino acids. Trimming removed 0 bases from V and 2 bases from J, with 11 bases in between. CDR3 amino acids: CASSVAGGRNTGELFF. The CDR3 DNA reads TGTGCCAGCAGCGTAGCCGGGGGGCGCAACACCGGGGAGCTGTTTTTT.

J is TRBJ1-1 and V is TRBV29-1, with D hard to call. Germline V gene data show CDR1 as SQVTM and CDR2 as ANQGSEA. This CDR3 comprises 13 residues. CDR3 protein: CSEGRTMNTEAFF. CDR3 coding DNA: TGCAGTGAGGGCAGAACTATGAACACTGAAGCTTTCTTT.

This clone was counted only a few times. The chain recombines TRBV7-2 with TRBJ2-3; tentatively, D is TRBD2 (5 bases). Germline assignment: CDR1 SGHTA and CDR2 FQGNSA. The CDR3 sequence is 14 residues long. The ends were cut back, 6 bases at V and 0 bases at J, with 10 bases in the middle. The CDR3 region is CASRLGLSTDTQYF. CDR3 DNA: TGTGCCAGCAGACTCGGACTGAGCACAGATACGCAGTATTTT.

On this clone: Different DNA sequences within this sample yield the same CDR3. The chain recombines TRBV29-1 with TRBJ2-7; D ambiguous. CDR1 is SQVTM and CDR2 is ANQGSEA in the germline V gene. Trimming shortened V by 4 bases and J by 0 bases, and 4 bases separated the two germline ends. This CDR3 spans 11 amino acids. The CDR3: CSVGASYEQYF. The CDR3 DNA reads TGCAGCGTTGGAGCCTCCTACGAGCAGTACTTC.

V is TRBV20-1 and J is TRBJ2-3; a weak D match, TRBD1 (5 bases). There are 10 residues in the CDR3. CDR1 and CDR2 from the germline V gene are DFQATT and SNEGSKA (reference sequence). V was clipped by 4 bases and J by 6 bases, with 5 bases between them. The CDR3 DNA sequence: TGCAGTGCTAACAGGGATACGCAGTATTTT. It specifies CSANRDTQYF.

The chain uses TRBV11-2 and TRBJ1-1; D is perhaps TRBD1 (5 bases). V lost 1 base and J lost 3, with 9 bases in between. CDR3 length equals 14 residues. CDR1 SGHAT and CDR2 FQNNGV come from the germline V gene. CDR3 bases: TGTGCCAGCAGCTTAGTCGTCAGGGACACTGAAGCTTTCTTT. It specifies CASSLVVRDTEAFF.

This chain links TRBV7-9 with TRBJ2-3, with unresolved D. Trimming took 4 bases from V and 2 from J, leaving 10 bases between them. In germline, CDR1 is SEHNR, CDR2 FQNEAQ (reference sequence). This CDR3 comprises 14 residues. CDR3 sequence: CASSSGRTTDTQYF. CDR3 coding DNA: TGTGCCAGCAGCTCCGGTCGTACCACAGATACGCAGTATTTT.

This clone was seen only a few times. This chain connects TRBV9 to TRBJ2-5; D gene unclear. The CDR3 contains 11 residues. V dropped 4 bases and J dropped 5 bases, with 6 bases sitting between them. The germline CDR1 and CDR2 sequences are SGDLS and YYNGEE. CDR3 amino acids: CASSSGETQYF. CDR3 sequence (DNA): TGTGCCAGCAGCTCCGGGGAGACCCAGTACTTC. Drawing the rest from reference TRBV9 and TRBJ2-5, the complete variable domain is DSGVTQTPKHLITATGQRVTLRCSPRSGDLSVYWYQQSLDQGLQFLIQYYNGEERAKGNILERFSAQQFPDLHSELNLSSLELGDSALYFCASSSGETQYFGPGTRLLVL.

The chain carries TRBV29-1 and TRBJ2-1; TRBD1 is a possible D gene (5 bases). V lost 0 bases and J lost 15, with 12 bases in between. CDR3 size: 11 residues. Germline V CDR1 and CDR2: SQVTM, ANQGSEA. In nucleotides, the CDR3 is TGCAGCGTTGAAGATAAGGGGTCGGGGTTCTTC. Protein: CSVEDKGSGFF.

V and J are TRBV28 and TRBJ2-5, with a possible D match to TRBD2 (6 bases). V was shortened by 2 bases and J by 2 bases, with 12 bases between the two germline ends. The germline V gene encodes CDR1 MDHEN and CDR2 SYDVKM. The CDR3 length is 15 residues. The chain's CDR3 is CASSLAGFIQETQYF. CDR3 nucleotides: TGTGCCAGCAGTTTAGCGGGGTTCATTCAAGAGACCCAGTACTTC.

The chain's CDR3 is CASSQASGGADTQYF. CDR3 nucleotides: TGCGCCAGCAGCCAAGCCAGCGGGGGTGCAGATACGCAGTATTTT. V usage is TRBV4-1 and J usage is TRBJ2-3, with TRBD2 matching over 8 bases. Germline loops: CDR1 MGHRA, CDR2 YSYEKL. V lost 1 base, J lost 4 bases, and 4 bases stayed unmatched. The CDR3 consists of 15 residues.

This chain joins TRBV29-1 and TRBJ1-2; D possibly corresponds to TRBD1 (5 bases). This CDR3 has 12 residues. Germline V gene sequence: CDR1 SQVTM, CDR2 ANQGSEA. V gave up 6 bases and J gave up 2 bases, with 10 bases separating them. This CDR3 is CSVPTDNYGYTF. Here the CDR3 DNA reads TGCAGCGTCCCGACAGACAACTATGGCTACACCTTC.

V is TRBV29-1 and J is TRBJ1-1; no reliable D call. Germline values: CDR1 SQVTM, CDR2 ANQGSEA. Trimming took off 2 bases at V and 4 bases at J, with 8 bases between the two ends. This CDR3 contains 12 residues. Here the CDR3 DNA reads TGCAGCGTTGAAAACAGCGGCACTGAAGCTTTCTTT. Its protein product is CSVENSGTEAFF.

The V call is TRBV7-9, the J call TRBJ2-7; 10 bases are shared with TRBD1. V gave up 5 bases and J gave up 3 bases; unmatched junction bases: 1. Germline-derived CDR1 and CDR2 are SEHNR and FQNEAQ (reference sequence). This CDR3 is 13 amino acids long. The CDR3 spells CASSGTGDYEQYF. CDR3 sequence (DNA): TGTGCCAGCAGCGGGACAGGGGACTACGAGCAGTACTTC.

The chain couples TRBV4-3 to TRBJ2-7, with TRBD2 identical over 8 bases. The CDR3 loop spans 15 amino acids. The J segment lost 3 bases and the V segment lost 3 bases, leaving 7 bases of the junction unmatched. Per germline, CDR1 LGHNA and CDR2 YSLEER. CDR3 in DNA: TGCGCCAGCAGCCACAGCGTGACTAGCGTCTACGAGCAGTACTTC. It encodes CASSHSVTSVYEQYF.

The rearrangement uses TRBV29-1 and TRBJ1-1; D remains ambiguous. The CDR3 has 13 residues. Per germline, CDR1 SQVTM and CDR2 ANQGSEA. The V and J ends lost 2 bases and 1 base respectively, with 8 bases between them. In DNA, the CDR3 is TGCAGCGTTGAAACACAGACGAACACTGAAGCTTTCTTT. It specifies CSVETQTNTEAFF.